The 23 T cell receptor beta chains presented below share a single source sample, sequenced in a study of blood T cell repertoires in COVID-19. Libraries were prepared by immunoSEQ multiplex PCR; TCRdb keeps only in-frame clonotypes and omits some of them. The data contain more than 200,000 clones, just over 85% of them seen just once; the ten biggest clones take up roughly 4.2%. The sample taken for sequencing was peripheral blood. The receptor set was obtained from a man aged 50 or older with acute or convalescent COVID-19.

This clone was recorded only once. CDR3 amino acids: CASTRLGSDYGYTF. DNA of the CDR3: TGTGCCAGCACCAGGTTGGGCAGTGACTATGGCTACACCTTC. The chain recombines TRBV3-1 (or the pseudogene TRBV3-2) with TRBJ1-2, with D unresolved. Trimming removed 7 bases at V and 3 bases at J, with 15 bases between. The germline CDR1 and CDR2 sequences are LGHDT and YNNKEL (reference sequence). The CDR3 has 14 residues.

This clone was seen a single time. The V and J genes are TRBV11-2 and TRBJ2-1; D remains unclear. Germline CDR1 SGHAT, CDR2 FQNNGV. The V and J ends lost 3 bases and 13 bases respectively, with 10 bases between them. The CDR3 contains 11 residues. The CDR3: CASSFVQKQFF. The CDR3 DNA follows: TGTGCCAGCAGCTTCGTACAGAAACAGTTCTTC.

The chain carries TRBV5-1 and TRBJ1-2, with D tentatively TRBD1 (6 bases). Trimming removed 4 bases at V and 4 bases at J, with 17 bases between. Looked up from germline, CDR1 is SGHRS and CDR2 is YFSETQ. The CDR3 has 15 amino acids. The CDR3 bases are TGCGCCAGCAGCGGAAACAGGGAGGGGCCCTATGGCTACACCTTC. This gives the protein CASSGNREGPYGYTF.

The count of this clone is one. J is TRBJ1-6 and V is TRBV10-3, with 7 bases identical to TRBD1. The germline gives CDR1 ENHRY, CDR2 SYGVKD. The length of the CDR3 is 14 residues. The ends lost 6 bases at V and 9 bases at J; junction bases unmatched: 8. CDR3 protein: CAIRNTGVSSPLHF. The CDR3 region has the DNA TGTGCCATCAGGAACACAGGGGTCAGTTCACCCCTCCACTTT.

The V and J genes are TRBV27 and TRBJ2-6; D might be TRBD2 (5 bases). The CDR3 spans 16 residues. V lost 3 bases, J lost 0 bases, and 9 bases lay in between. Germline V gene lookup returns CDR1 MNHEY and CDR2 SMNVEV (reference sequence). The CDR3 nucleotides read TGTGCCAGCAGTTTGGACTCTTACTCTGGGGCCAACGTCCTGACTTTC. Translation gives CASSLDSYSGANVLTF. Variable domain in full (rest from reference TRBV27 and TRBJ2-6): EAQVTQNPRYLITVTGKKLTVTCSQNMNHEYMSWYRQDPGLGLRQIYYSMNVEVTDKGDVPEGYKVSRKEKRNFPLILESPSPNQTSLYFCASSLDSYSGANVLTFGAGSRLTVL.

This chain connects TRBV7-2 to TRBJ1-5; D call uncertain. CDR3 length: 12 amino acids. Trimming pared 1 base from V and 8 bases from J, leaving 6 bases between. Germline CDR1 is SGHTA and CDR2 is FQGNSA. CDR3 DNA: TGTGCCAGCAGCTTAGTCCCCGAGCCCCAGCATTTT. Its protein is CASSLVPEPQHF.

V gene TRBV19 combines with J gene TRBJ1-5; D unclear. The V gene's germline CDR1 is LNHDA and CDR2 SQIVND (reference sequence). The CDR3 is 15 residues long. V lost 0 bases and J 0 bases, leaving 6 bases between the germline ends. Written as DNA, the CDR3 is TGTGCCAGTAGTATAGATCCAGATAGCAATCAGCCCCAGCATTTT. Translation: CASSIDPDSNQPQHF.

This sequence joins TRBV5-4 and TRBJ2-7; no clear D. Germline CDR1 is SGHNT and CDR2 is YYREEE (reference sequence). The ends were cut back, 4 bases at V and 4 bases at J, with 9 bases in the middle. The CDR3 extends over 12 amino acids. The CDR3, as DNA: TGTGCCAGCAGCCGAACAGAGTACGAGCAGTACTTC. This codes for CASSRTEYEQYF.

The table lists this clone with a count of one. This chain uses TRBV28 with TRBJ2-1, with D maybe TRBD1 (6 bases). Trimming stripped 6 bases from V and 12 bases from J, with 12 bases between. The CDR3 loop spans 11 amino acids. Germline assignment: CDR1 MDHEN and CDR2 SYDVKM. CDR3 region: CASSRTQGQFF. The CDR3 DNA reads TGTGCCAGCAGCCGAACACAGGGGCAGTTCTTC.

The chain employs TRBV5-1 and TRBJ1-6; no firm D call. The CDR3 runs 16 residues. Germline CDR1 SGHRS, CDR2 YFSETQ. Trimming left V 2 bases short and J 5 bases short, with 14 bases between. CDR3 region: CASSFQNLADNSPLHF. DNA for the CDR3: TGCGCCAGCAGCTTTCAGAACCTAGCAGATAATTCACCCCTCCACTTT.

The DNA for the CDR3 is TGTGCCAGCAGGGGGACTGGGAATCAGCCCCAGCATTTT. Translated: CASRGTGNQPQHF. The chain combines TRBV12-3 or TRBV12-4 with TRBJ1-5; perhaps TRBD1 as D (5 bases). The CDR3 runs to 13 residues. The V and J ends lost 6 bases and 4 bases respectively, with 10 bases between them.

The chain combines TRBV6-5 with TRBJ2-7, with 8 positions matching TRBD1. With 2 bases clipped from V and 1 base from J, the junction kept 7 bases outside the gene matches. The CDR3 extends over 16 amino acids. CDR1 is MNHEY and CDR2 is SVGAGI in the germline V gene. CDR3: CASSYTLQGDSYEQYF. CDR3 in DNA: TGTGCCAGCAGTTACACCTTACAGGGGGATTCCTACGAGCAGTACTTC.

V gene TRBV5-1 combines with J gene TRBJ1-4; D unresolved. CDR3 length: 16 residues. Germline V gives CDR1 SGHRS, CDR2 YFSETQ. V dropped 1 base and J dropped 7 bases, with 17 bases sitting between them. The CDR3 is CASSLWAGGMGEKLFF. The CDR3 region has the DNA TGCGCCAGCAGCTTGTGGGCAGGAGGAATGGGTGAAAAACTGTTTTTT.

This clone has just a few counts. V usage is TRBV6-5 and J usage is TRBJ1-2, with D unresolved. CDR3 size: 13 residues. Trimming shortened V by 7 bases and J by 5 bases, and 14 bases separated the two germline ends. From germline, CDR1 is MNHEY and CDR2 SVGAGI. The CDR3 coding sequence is TGTGCCAGCACCTCACCCCCGCGATATGGCTACACCTTC. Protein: CASTSPPRYGYTF.

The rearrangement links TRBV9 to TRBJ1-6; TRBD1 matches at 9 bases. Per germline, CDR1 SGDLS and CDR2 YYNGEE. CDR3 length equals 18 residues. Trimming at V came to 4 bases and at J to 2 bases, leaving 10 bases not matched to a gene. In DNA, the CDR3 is TGTGCCAGCAGCCCGGGACAGGGCCGTAGCGCCTATAATTCACCCCTCCACTTT. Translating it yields CASSPGQGRSAYNSPLHF.

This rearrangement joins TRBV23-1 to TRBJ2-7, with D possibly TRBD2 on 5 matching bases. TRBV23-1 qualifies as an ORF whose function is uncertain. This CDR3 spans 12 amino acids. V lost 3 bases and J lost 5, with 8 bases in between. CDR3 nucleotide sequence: TGCGCCAGCAGTCACGGGCGGGACGAGCAGTACTTC. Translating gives CASSHGRDEQYF.

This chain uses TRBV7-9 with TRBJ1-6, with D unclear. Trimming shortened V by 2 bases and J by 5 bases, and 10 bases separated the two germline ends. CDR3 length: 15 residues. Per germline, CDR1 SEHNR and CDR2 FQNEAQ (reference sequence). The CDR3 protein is CASSLWAGNNSPLHF. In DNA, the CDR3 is TGTGCCAGCAGCTTATGGGCGGGCAATAATTCACCCCTCCACTTT.

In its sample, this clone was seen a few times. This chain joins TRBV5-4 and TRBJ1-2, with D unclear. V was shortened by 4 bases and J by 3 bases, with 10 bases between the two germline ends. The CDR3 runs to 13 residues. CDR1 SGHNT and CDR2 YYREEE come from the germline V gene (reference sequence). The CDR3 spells CASSPGNYYGYTF. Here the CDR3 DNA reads TGTGCCAGCAGCCCCGGGAATTACTATGGCTACACCTTC.

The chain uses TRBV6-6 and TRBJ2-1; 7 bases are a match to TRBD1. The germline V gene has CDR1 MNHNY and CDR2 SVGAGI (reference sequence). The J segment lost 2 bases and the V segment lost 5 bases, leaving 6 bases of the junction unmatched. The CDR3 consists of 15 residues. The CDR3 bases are TGTGCCAGCAGTACACAACAGGGGACCTACAATGAGCAGTTCTTC. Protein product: CASSTQQGTYNEQFF.

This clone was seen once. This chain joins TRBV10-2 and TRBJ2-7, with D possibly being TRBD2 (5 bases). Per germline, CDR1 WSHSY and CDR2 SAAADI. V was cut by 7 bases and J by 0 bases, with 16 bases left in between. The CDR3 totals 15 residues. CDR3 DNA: TGCGCCAGCACCCCCCCGGGGTCGGACTCCTACGAGCAGTACTTC. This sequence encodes CASTPPGSDSYEQYF.

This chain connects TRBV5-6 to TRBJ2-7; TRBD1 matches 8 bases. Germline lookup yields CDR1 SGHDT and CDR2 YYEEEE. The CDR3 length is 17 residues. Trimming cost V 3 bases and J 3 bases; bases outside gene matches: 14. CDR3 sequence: CASSSIGLRDRNYEQYF. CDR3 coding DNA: TGTGCCAGCAGCTCGATTGGGCTCCGGGACAGGAACTACGAGCAGTACTTC.

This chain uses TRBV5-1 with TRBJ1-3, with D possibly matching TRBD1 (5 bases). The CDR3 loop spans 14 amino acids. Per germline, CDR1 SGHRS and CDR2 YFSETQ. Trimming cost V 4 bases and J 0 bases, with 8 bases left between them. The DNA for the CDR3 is TGCGCCAGCAGCGGGGGGGACTCTGGAAACACCATATATTTT. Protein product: CASSGGDSGNTIYF.

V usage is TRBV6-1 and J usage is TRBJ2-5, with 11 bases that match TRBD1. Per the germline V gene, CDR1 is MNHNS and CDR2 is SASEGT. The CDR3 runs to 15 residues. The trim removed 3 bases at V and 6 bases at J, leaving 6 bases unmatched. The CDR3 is CASSDGQGAKKTQYF. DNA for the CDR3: TGTGCCAGCAGTGATGGACAGGGGGCGAAAAAGACCCAGTACTTC.